This TCR beta chain derives from a study of cytomegalovirus exposure and HLA in healthy donors. The study, taken as a whole, reports: Excluded were some V segments that proved indistinguishable, including TRBV6-2 and TRBV6-3.

Vbeta (60) and Jbeta (13) primers were used in the PCR. Data came from immunoSEQ multiplex PCR; TCRdb stores just in-frame clones and leaves some out. Of about 94,000 clones listed, approximately 66% are singletons. Regarding this clone: The target antigen is unknown.

Germline lookup yields CDR1 SGHRS and CDR2 YFSETQ. The CDR3 is 14 amino acids. With 1 base removed from V and 2 bases from J, the gap between germline ends came to 10 bases. The sequence came from a man under 40 in good health and CMV-seronegative. Source material: PBMCs. The chain employs TRBV5-1 and TRBJ2-7; the D gene is possibly TRBD1 (6 bases). CDR3 in DNA: TGCGCCAGCAGCTTGTCGGGGACAACCTACGAGCAGTACTTC. Translated: CASSLSGTTYEQYF.